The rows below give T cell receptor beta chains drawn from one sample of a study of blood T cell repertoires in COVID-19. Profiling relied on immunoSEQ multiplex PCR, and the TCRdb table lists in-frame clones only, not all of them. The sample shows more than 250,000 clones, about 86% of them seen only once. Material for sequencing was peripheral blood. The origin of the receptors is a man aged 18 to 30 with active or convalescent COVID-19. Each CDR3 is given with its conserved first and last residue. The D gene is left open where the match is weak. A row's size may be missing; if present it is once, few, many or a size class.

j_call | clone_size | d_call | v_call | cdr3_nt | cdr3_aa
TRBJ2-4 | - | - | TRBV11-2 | TGTGCCAGCAGGGCGGCCCCCGGGAAAACCAAAAACATTCAGTACTTC | CASRAAPGKTKNIQYF
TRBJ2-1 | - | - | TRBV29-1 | TGCAGCCTATTGCTGGCGCGGAGTAACAATGAGCAGTTCTTC | CSLLLARSNNEQFF
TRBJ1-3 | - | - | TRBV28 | TGTGCCAGCACTACCCCCCAATTCTCTGGAAACACCATATATTTT | CASTTPQFSGNTIYF
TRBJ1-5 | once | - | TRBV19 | TGTGCCAGTAATCTTGCGGCGTCCCAATCATGGCCCCAGCATTTT | CASNLAASQSWPQHF
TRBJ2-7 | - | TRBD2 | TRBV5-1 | TGCGCCAGCAGCCTCGGGGGGATGGTAGGAAACTACGAGCAGTACTTC | CASSLGGMVGNYEQYF
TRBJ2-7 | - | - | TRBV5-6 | TGTGCCAGCAGCTTGGAGGGGACACCCTCTTCCTACGAGCAGTACTTC | CASSLEGTPSSYEQYF
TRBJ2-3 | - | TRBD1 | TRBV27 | TGTGCCAGTAGGGGGACAGGGAGTCCAGATACGCAGTATTTT | CASRGTGSPDTQYF
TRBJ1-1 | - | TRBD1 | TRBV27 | TGTGCCAGCAGTCAAACAGGGGCCACTGAAGCTTTCTTT | CASSQTGATEAFF
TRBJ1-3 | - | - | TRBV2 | TGTGCCAGCAGTGAGGAGGGAGCAGGCCTCTCTGGAAACACCATATATTTT | CASSEEGAGLSGNTIYF
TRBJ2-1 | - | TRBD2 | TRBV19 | TGTGCCAGTAGCGGGGGACTACGCTCCTACAATGAGCAGTTCTTC | CASSGGLRSYNEQFF
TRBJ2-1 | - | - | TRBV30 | TGTGCCTGGAGTGTACGGTCGGGATGGGAGCAGTTCTTC | CAWSVRSGWEQFF
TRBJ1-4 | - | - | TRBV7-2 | TGTGCCAGCAGCCTAACGGGGTGGCAACCGGCAACTAATGAAAAACTGTTTTTT | CASSLTGWQPATNEKLFF
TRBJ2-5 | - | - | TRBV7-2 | TGTGCCAGCAAACTTGCAACCCGGGGGACCCAGTACTTC | CASKLATRGTQYF
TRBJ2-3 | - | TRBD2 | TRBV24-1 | TGTGCCACCAGTGATTTGAAAGCGGGAAGCACAGATACGCAGTATTTT | CATSDLKAGSTDTQYF
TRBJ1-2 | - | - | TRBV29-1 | TGCAGCGCAGAACCAGGGAATGGCTACACCTTC | CSAEPGNGYTF
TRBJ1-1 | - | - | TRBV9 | TGTGCCAGCAGCCCTCGACAGGACCAGCGGAACACTGAAGCTTTCTTT | CASSPRQDQRNTEAFF
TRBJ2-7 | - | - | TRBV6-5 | TGTGCCAGCAGTTTGACTCGGGGGTCCTACGAGCAGTACTTC | CASSLTRGSYEQYF
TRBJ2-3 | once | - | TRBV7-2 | TGTGCCAGCACCCTCCAGGGGCCACACCCTACGCAGTATTTT | CASTLQGPHPTQYF
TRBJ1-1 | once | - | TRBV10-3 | TGTGCCATCAGTGAGCGAGAAATGAACACTGAAGCTTTCTTT | CAISEREMNTEAFF
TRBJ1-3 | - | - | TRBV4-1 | TGCGCCAGCAGCCAGGGTCCAGGTTCGGGAAACACCATATATTTT | CASSQGPGSGNTIYF
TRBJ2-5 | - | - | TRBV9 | TGTGCCAGCAGCGTAGGGGGGCCGGAGACCCAGTACTTC | CASSVGGPETQYF
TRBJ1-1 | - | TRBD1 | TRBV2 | TGTGCCAGCAGTGGGGACAGAGAAGCTTTCTTT | CASSGDREAFF
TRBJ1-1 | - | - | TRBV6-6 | TGTGCCAGCGGCCACGACCGGAGGGCTTTCTTT | CASGHDRRAFF
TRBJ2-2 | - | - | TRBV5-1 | TGCGCTACGGCCGGGGGTCGGAACACCGGGGAGCTGTTTTTT | CATAGGRNTGELFF
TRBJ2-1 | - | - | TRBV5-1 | TGCGCCAGCAGCGAACAGGGATTGGGTCATCAGTTCTTC | CASSEQGLGHQFF
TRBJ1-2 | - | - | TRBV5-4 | TGTGCCAGCAGCTCGCCCCCCTCCGAGGGCTACACCTTC | CASSSPPSEGYTF
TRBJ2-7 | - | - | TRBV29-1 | TGCAGCGTTGGAGACAGCGGTTACGAGCAGTACTTC | CSVGDSGYEQYF